This TCR beta chain was profiled in a study of blood T cell dynamics during melanoma immunotherapy. Sequencing was performed with immunoSEQ multiplex PCR; in TCRdb, only in-frame clones are kept and a portion is missing. The table shows 9,500 or so clones, with roughly 90% occurring only once. Noted time point: pre-treatment baseline. Sampling occurred pretreatment (T0) and at week 3 (W3), after cycle one of checkpoint blockade. Patients with prior systemic cancer treatment, concomitant immunosuppressants, or other active malignancies were excluded. Germline CDR1 SQVTM, CDR2 ANQGSEA. The CDR3 extends over 14 amino acids. V shed 1 base and J 3 bases; nucleotides not matched to a gene: 4.

The sequence derives from a human donor with melanoma. The sequences come from blood, collected from a patient treated with checkpoint blockade. V and J are TRBV29-1 and TRBJ2-5; 8 bases align to TRBD2. CDR3 amino acids: CSVEGTSLKETQYF. The CDR3 DNA follows: TGCAGCGTTGAAGGGACTAGCTTAAAAGAGACCCAGTACTTC.